These 2 T cell receptor beta chains share one sample of origin, sequenced in a study of cytomegalovirus exposure and HLA in healthy donors. Amplification used 60 Vbeta primers and 13 Jbeta primers. The data were produced by immunoSEQ multiplex PCR, yet TCRdb's version contains in-frame clones alone and is incomplete. The sample records approximately 61,000 clones, about four fifths being singletons. Sequenced input: PBMCs. All receptors come from a man aged 18-30 years in good health and CMV-seropositive.

With respect to this clone: The junction does not match germline at one end; this may be a read error. Different DNA sequences within this sample yield the same CDR3. Written as DNA, the CDR3 is TGTGCCAGCAGCACTCATAACTATGGTTACACCTTC. Its translation is CASSTHNYGYTF. The gene calls are TRBV6-5 and TRBJ1-2, with D unclear. This CDR3 comprises 12 residues. Germline values: CDR1 MNHEY, CDR2 SVGAGI.

The chain links TRBV13 to TRBJ2-3, with D perhaps matching TRBD2 (5 bases). V was pared by 7 bases and J by 4 bases, with 15 bases between. The CDR3 is made up of 14 amino acids. The germline V gene encodes CDR1 PRHDT and CDR2 FYEKMQ (reference sequence). The CDR3, as DNA: TGTGCCAGCACTAGTCGGGGAGCAGCAGATACGCAGTATTTT. This translates into CASTSRGAADTQYF.